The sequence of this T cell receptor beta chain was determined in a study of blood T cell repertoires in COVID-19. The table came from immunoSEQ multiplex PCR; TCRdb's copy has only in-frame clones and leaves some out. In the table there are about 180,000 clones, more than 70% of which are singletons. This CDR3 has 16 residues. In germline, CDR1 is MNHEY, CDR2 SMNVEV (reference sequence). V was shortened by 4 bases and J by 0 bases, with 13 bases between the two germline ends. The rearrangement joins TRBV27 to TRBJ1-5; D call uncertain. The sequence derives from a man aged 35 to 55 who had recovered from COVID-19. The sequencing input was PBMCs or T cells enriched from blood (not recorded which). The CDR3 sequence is CASSSSAGYSNQPQHF. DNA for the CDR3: TGTGCCAGCAGTTCCTCTGCCGGTTATAGCAATCAGCCCCAGCATTTT.